The sequence of this TCR beta chain was determined in a study of T cell repertoires in cytomegalovirus infection. TCRdb reprocessed the reads with MiXCR, giving one entry per CDR3 protein. The sample lists 150,000 to 200,000 distinct CDR3 sequences, 28% occurring once. This CDR3 spans 16 amino acids. Germline CDR1 is LGHNA and CDR2 is YNFKEQ. Trimming cost V 3 bases and J 4 bases, with 18 bases left between them. The chain carries TRBV4-2 and TRBJ1-2; D perhaps matches TRBD1 (6 bases). Sample: PBMCs. This clonotype was sampled from a human donor in good health (CMV status not recorded). Some clones in this sample may be carry-over from other donors' samples. CDR3 coding DNA: TGTGCCAGCAGCCACCCGGGACTGGACAGACGCTATGGCTACACCTTC. Translating gives CASSHPGLDRRYGYTF.